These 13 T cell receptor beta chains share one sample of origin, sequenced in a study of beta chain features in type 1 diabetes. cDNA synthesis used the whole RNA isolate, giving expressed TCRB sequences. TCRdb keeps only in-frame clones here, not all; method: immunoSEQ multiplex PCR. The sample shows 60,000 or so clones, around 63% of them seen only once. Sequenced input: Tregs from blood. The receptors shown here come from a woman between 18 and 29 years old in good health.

CDR3 nucleotide sequence: TGTGCCTGGAGTGTACTAGGGTACGTTCAAAAACCTGGCTACACCTTC. This gives the protein CAWSVLGYVQKPGYTF. The chain uses TRBV30 and TRBJ1-2; D not certain. V dropped 0 bases and J dropped 7 bases, with 21 bases sitting between them. Germline lookup yields CDR1 GTSNPN and CDR2 SVGIG (reference sequence). CDR3 length: 16 residues.

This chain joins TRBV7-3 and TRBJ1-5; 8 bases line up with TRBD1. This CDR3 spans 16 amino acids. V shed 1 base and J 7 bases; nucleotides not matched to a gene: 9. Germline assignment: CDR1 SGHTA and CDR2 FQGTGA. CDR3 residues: CASSLIGRGRIQPQHF. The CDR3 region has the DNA TGTGCCAGCAGCTTAATAGGCAGGGGGCGAATCCAGCCCCAGCATTTT.

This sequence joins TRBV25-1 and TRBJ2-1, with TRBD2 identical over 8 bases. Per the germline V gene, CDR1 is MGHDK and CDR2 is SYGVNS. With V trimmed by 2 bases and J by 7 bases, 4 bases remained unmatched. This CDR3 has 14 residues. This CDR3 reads CASSEAGGRNEQFF. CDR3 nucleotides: TGTGCCAGCAGTGAAGCGGGAGGTAGGAATGAGCAGTTCTTC.

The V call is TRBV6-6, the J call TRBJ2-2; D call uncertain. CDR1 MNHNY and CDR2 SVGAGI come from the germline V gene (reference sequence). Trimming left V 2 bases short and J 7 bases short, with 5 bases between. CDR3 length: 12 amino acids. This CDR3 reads CASSYPLGELFF. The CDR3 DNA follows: TGTGCCAGCAGTTACCCCCTCGGGGAGCTGTTTTTT.

The CDR3 sequence: CASSDGSGGSRTYNEQFF. The CDR3 bases are TGCGCCAGCAGCGACGGGAGCGGGGGGTCCCGAACCTACAATGAGCAGTTCTTC. This sequence joins TRBV4-1 and TRBJ2-1, with TRBD2 matching 9 bases. Trimming took 5 bases from V and 2 from J; bases not matched to a gene: 13. The germline CDR1 and CDR2 sequences are MGHRA and YSYEKL. This CDR3 region has 18 residues.

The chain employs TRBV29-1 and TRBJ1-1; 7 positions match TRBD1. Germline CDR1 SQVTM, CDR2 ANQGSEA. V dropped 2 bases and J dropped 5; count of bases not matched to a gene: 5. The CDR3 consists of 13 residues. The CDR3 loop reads CSVETTQGTEAFF. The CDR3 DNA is TGCAGCGTTGAAACTACACAGGGGACTGAAGCTTTCTTT.

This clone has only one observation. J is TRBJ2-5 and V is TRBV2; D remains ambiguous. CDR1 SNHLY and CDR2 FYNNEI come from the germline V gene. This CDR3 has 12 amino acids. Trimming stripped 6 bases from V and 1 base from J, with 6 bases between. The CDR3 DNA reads TGTGCCAGCAGCATCGGCCAAGAGACCCAGTACTTC. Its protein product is CASSIGQETQYF. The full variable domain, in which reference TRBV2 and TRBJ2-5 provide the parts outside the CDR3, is EPEVTQTPSHQVTQMGQEVILRCVPISNHLYFYWYRQILGQKVEFLVSFYNNEISEKSEIFDDQFSVERPDGSNFTLKIRSTKLEDSAMYFCASSIGQETQYFGPGTRLLVL.

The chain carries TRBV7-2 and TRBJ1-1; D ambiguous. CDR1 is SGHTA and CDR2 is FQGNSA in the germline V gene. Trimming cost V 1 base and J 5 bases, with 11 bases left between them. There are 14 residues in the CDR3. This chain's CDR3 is CASSLEPRGTEAFF. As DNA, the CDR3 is TGTGCCAGCAGCTTAGAGCCCCGAGGGACTGAAGCTTTCTTT. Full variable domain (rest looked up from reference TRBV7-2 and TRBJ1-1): GAGVSQSPSNKVTEKGKDVELRCDPISGHTALYWYRQSLGQGLEFLIYFQGNSAPDKSGLPSDRFSAERTGGSVSTLTIQRTQQEDSAVYLCASSLEPRGTEAFFGQGTRLTVV.

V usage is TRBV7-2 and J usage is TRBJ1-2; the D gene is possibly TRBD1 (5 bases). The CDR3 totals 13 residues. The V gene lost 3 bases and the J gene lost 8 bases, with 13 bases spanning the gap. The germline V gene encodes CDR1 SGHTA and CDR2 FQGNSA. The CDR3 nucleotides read TGTGCCAGCAGCTTCCGGGGGGAAGCGGGCTACACCTTC. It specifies CASSFRGEAGYTF.

The CDR3 is CASSPQGGEQYF. The CDR3 nucleotides are TGTGCCAGCAGCCCACAGGGTGGCGAGCAGTACTTC. The chain couples TRBV4-2 to TRBJ2-7; a weak D match, TRBD1 (6 bases). The V end lost 4 bases, the J end lost 6 bases, and 10 bases lay between the germline ends. The CDR3 runs to 12 residues. From germline, CDR1 is LGHNA and CDR2 YNFKEQ.

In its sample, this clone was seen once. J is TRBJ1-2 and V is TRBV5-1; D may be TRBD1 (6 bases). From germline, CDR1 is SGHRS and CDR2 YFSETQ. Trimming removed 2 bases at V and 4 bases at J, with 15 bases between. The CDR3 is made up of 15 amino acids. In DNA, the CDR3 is TGCGCCAGCAGCTTTGGCGGGGGCTCTTTCTATGGCTACACCTTC. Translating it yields CASSFGGGSFYGYTF.

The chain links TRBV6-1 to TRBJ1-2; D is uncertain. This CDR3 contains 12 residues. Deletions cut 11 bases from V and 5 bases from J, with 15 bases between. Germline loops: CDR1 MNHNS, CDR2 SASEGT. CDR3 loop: CAGMAAGYGYTF. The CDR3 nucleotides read TGTGCCGGCATGGCCGCGGGGTATGGCTACACCTTC.

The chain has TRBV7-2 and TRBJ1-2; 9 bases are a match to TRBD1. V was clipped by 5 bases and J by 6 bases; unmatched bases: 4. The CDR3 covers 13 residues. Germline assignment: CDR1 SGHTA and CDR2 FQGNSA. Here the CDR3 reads CASSPDRGDGYTF. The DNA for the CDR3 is TGTGCCAGCAGCCCAGACAGGGGGGATGGCTACACCTTC. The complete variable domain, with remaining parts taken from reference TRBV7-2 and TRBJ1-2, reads GAGVSQSPSNKVTEKGKDVELRCDPISGHTALYWYRQSLGQGLEFLIYFQGNSAPDKSGLPSDRFSAERTGGSVSTLTIQRTQQEDSAVYLCASSPDRGDGYTFGSGTRLTVV.